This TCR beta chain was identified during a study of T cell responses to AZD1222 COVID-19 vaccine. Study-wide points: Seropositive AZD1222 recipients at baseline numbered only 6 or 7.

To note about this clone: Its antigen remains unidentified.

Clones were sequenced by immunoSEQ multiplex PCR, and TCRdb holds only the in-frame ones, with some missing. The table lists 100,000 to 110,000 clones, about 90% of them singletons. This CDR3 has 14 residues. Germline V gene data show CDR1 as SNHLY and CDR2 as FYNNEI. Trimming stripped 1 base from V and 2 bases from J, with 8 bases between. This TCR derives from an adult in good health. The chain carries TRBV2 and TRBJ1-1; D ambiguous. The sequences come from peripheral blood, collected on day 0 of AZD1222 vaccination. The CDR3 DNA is TGTGCCAGCAGTGAAGGGCTGTTAAACACTGAAGCTTTCTTT. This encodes CASSEGLLNTEAFF.